A selection of T cell receptor beta chains follows, all from one sample in a study of Tregs in tolerant kidney transplant recipients. Profiled with immunoSEQ multiplex PCR; TCRdb holds only in-frame clones, not every one. The table has about 78,000 clones, roughly 90% seen once; the top ten hold approximately 0.37%. Specimen: Tregs from blood, collected before the transplant. The receptors originated from a human donor who received a combined kidney and bone marrow transplant. The CDR3 runs from the conserved cysteine through the conserved F or W. Fields, in order: V gene, J gene, D gene, clone size, CDR3 protein, CDR3 DNA. The D gene is left open where the match is weak. Clone size is shown for a subset of rows, as once, few, many or a class of expanded clone.

>TRBV9|TRBJ1-2|-|-
CASSVGSGAWVSGGYTF
TGTGCCAGCAGCGTAGGGTCAGGGGCCTGGGTCTCCGGGGGCTACACCTTC
>TRBV30|TRBJ2-7|TRBD1|-
CAWSASVQGNEQYF
TGTGCCTGGAGTGCCTCGGTACAGGGGAACGAGCAGTACTTC
>TRBV7-9|TRBJ1-5|-|-
CASSLELNQPQHF
TGTGCCAGCAGCTTAGAACTAAATCAGCCCCAGCATTTT
>TRBV28|TRBJ1-4|-|-
CASRGSQGYEKLFF
TGTGCCAGCCGAGGAAGTCAGGGTTACGAAAAACTGTTTTTT
>TRBV4-1|TRBJ1-2|-|-
CASSQGSGDGYTF
TGCGCCAGCAGCCAAGGGTCAGGGGATGGCTACACCTTC
>TRBV10-3|TRBJ1-6|TRBD1|-
CAISQTGDGSPLHF
TGTGCCATCAGCCAGACAGGGGATGGTTCACCCCTCCACTTT
>TRBV11-1|TRBJ2-7|TRBD2|-
CASSLGNSGFGEQYF
TGTGCCAGCAGCTTAGGTAATAGCGGGTTCGGCGAGCAGTACTTC
>TRBV11-1|TRBJ2-2|TRBD1|-
CASSFGTGGELFF
TGTGCCAGCAGCTTTGGGACAGGCGGGGAGCTGTTTTTT
>TRBV30|TRBJ2-7|-|-
CAWGGGTTQQYF
TGTGCCTGGGGAGGGGGAACGACCCAGCAGTACTTC
>TRBV5-6|TRBJ2-1|-|few
CASRFHNEQFF
TGTGCCAGCAGATTTCACAATGAGCAGTTCTTC
>TRBV2|TRBJ2-6|-|-
CAGAGPGANVLTF
TGTGCCGGCGCGGGGCCTGGGGCCAACGTTCTGACTTTC
>TRBV6-1|TRBJ2-7|-|-
CASKGPAYEQYF
TGTGCCAGCAAGGGACCGGCCTACGAGCAGTACTTC
>TRBV12-5|TRBJ2-1|-|-
CASGLSWGNEQFF
TGTGCTAGTGGTTTGAGTTGGGGCAATGAGCAGTTCTTC
>TRBV6-1|TRBJ1-2|-|-
CASSDPAWAKHTGYTF
TGTGCCAGCAGTGACCCCGCATGGGCCAAGCACACGGGCTACACCTTC
>TRBV4-1|TRBJ1-4|-|-
CASSRLGGGYNEKLFF
TGCGCCAGCAGCCGACTAGGTGGGGGGTATAATGAAAAACTGTTTTTT
>TRBV19|TRBJ1-1|TRBD1|-
CASSARPGQGASSTEAFF
TGTGCCAGTAGTGCCCGTCCGGGACAGGGGGCGTCGAGCACTGAAGCTTTCTTT
>TRBV28|TRBJ2-6|-|-
CASSPWETASGANVLTF
TGTGCCAGCAGCCCCTGGGAGACCGCCTCTGGGGCCAACGTCCTGACTTTC
>TRBV7-8|TRBJ2-2|-|-
CASSSAGGTNTGELFF
TGTGCCAGCAGTTCCGCGGGTGGCACGAACACCGGGGAGCTGTTTTTT
>TRBV7-3|TRBJ1-3|-|-
CASRKLGDSTIYF
TGTGCCAGCAGGAAGCTTGGGGATAGCACCATATATTTT
>TRBV6-1|TRBJ1-5|-|-
CASSDNRALGQPQHF
TGTGCCAGCAGTGACAACAGGGCTTTGGGTCAGCCCCAGCATTTT
>TRBV4-1|TRBJ2-3|-|-
CASSHLGTGTRGTQYF
TGCGCCAGCAGCCATTTAGGAACAGGCACTAGGGGTACGCAGTATTTT
>TRBV12-5|TRBJ2-5|TRBD2|-
CASGLVESGRGTQYF
TGTGCTAGTGGTTTGGTAGAGAGCGGGAGAGGGACCCAGTACTTC